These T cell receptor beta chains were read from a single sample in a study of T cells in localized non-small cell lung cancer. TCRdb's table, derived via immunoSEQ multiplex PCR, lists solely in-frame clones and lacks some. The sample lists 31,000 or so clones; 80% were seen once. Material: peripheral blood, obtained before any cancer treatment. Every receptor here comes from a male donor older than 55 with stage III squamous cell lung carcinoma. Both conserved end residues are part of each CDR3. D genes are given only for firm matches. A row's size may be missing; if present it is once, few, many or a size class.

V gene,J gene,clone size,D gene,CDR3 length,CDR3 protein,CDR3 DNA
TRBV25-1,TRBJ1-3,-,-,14,CASSSGPSGNTIYF,TGTGCCAGCAGTTCGGGACCCTCTGGAAACACCATATATTTT
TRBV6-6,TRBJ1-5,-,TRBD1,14,CASSYSTGRQPQHF,TGTGCCAGCAGTTACTCGACAGGGCGTCAGCCCCAGCATTTT
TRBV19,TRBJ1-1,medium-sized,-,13,CASRPDDYTEAFF,TGTGCCAGTCGACCAGACGATTACACTGAAGCTTTCTTT
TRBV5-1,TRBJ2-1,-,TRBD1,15,CASSFGTGGLNEQFF,TGCGCCAGCAGCTTTGGGACAGGGGGTCTAAATGAGCAGTTCTTC
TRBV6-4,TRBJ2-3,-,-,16,CASSDSAGLATDTQYF,TGTGCCAGCAGTGACTCTGCCGGACTTGCCACAGATACGCAGTATTTT
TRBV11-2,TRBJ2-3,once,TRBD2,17,CASSSGLAGPATNTQYF,TGTGCCAGCAGCTCCGGACTAGCGGGACCCGCGACGAATACGCAGTATTTT
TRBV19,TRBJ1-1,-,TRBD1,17,CASSTGGAGGYNTEAFF,TGTGCCAGTAGTACGGGAGGGGCAGGGGGCTACAACACTGAAGCTTTCTTT
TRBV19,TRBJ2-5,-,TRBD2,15,CASRHSGEGQETQYF,TGTGCCAGTAGGCATAGCGGGGAAGGACAAGAGACCCAGTACTTC
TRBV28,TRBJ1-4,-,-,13,CASRGRGYEKLFF,TGTGCCAGTAGGGGCAGAGGATATGAAAAACTGTTTTTT
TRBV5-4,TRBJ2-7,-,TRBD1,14,CASSTQGYSYEQYF,TGTGCCAGCAGCACACAGGGGTACTCCTACGAGCAGTACTTC
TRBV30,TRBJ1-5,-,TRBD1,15,CAGGTGRISNQPQHF,TGTGCCGGGGGGACAGGGCGAATTAGCAATCAGCCCCAGCATTTT
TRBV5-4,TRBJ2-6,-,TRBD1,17,CASGSGQGAPGANVLTF,TGTGCCAGCGGCTCCGGACAGGGGGCGCCCGGGGCCAACGTCCTGACTTTC
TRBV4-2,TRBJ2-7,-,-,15,CASSQVRDSAYEQYF,TGTGCCAGCAGCCAAGTGCGGGACTCGGCCTACGAGCAGTACTTC
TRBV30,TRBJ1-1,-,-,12,CAWRNRDRRAFF,TGTGCCTGGAGGAACCGCGATCGACGGGCTTTCTTT
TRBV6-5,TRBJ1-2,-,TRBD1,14,CASSYLKGQHGYTF,TGTGCCAGCAGTTACCTAAAGGGACAGCATGGCTACACCTTC
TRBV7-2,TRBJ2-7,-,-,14,CASSLDTYSYEQCF,TGTGCCAGCAGCTTGGACACCTACTCCTACGAGCAGTGCTTC
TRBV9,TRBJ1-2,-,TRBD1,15,CASSVVMTGAGGYTF,TGTGCCAGCAGCGTAGTGATGACAGGGGCTGGTGGCTACACCTTC
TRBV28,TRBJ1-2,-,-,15,CASTTWLGRHYGYTF,TGTGCCAGCACTACTTGGCTAGGACGGCACTATGGCTACACCTTC
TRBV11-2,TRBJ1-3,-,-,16,CASSLGGRGVLNTIYF,TGTGCCAGCAGCCTGGGGGGCAGGGGAGTATTAAACACCATATATTTT
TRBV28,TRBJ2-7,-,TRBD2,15,CASTTPGGDSYEQYF,TGTGCCAGCACCACACCGGGAGGAGACTCCTACGAGCAGTACTTC
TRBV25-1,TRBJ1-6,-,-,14,CASSEYRDSSPLHF,TGTGCCAGCAGTGAATATAGGGATAGTTCACCCCTCCACTTT
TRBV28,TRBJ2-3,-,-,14,CASSTRGATDTQYF,TGTGCCAGCTCAACCCGTGGGGCCACAGATACGCAGTATTTT
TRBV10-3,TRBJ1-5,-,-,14,CATSFTRGNQPQHF,TGTGCCACCTCCTTTACCCGGGGGAATCAGCCCCAGCATTTT
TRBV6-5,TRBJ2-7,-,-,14,CASSPGPRTYEQYF,TGTGCCAGCAGCCCCGGGCCCAGGACCTACGAGCAGTACTTC
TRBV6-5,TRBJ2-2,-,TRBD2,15,CASSYDGRASGELFF,TGTGCCAGCAGTTACGACGGGAGGGCCTCCGGGGAGCTGTTTTTT
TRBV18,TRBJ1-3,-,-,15,CASSGDSPPGNTIYF,TGTGCCAGCTCAGGAGACAGTCCCCCTGGAAACACCATATATTTT
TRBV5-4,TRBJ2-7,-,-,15,CASSLVSGASYEQYF,TGTGCCAGCAGCTTGGTCTCAGGGGCTTCCTACGAGCAGTACTTC
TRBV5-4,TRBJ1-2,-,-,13,CASSLTTDYGYTF,TGTGCCAGCAGCTTGACGACAGACTATGGCTACACCTTC
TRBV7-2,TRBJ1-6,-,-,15,CASSLVGRDNSPLHF,TGTGCCAGCAGCTTAGTTGGGCGAGATAATTCACCCCTCCACTTT
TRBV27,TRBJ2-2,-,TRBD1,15,CASSLGQGNTGELFF,TGTGCCAGCAGTTTAGGACAGGGGAACACCGGGGAGCTGTTTTTT
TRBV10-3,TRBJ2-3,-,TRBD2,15,CAISQGLDLADTQYF,TGTGCCATCAGTCAGGGACTAGACTTAGCAGATACGCAGTATTTT
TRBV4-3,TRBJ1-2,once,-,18,CASSPEVAARAVNYGYTF,TGCGCCAGCAGCCCAGAGGTGGCAGCCCGGGCGGTAAACTATGGCTACACCTTC
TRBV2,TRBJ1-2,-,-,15,CASSETGGSNYGYTF,TGTGCCAGCAGTGAAACTGGGGGCAGTAACTATGGCTACACCTTC
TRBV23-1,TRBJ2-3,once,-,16,CASRTPWGGPSDTQYF,TGCGCCAGCAGAACGCCCTGGGGTGGCCCTTCAGATACGCAGTATTTT
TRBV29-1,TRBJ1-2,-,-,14,CSVEERQKASGYTF,TGCAGCGTTGAAGAGAGACAAAAGGCCTCTGGCTACACCTTC
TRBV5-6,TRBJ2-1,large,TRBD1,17,CASSLSVDRGQGVEQFF,TGTGCCAGCAGCTTAAGTGTCGACAGGGGGCAAGGCGTGGAGCAGTTCTTC
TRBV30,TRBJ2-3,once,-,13,CAWDSRGTDTQYF,TGTGCCTGGGATTCCAGGGGCACAGATACGCAGTATTTT
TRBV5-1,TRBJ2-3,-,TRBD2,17,CASSQASGGNRADTQYF,TGCGCCAGCAGCCAGGCTAGCGGGGGGAACAGGGCAGATACGCAGTATTTT
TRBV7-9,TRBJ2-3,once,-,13,CASSLTHGDTQYF,TGTGCCAGCAGCTTAACCCATGGGGATACGCAGTATTTT
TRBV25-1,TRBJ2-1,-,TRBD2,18,CASSDTSGGTPSYNEQFF,TGTGCCAGCAGTGACACTAGCGGGGGGACCCCCTCCTACAATGAGCAGTTCTTC
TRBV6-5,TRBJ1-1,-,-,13,CASSQTKQGVAFF,TGTGCCAGCAGTCAAACGAAACAGGGAGTAGCTTTCTTT
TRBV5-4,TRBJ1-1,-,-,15,CASSLIQGLGTEAFF,TGTGCCAGCAGCTTGATACAGGGTCTTGGCACTGAAGCTTTCTTT
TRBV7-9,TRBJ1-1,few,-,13,CASSSPGPREAFF,TGTGCCAGCAGCTCCCCGGGACCTCGTGAAGCTTTCTTT
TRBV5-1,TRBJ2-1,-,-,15,CASSFTAASYNEQFF,TGCGCCAGCAGCTTCACTGCAGCTTCCTACAATGAGCAGTTCTTC